Below, 21 T cell receptor beta chains from the same sample are listed, as sequenced in a study of shared clonotypes between healthy human individuals. Method: immunoSEQ multiplex PCR; TCRdb's copy keeps in-frame clones and lacks some. The sample records some 2,500,000 clones, 85% to 95% being singletons. Sequencing was done on a sample of naive CD4+ T cells from PBMCs. Subset denoted: CD45RA+ positively selected. The source of these receptors is a man younger than 30 in good health. Some clones in this sample may be carry-over from other donors' samples.

This clone was picked up one time. Additional DNA sequences in this sample encode the identical CDR3. Here the CDR3 reads CASSLGTVTYEQYF. CDR3 nucleotides: TGTGCCAGCAGCTTAGGGACAGTAACCTACGAGCAGTACTTC. The chain uses TRBV7-2 and TRBJ2-7; D is perhaps TRBD1 (6 bases). This CDR3 contains 14 residues. V shed 1 base and J shed 2 bases, with 9 bases lying between them. The germline CDR1 and CDR2 sequences are SGHTA and FQGNSA.

The chain has TRBV28 and TRBJ1-2, with a possible D match to TRBD1 (6 bases). Trimming pared 2 bases from V and 4 bases from J, leaving 11 bases between. CDR1 and CDR2 from the germline V gene are MDHEN and SYDVKM. The CDR3 length is 14 residues. The CDR3 loop is CASSLGGLSYGYTF. The CDR3 DNA sequence: TGTGCCAGCAGTTTAGGGGGGCTTAGCTATGGCTACACCTTC.

V usage is TRBV4-1 and J usage is TRBJ1-2; 8 bases fit TRBD1. J lost 2 bases, V lost 5 bases, and 13 bases had no gene match. Germline V CDR1 and CDR2: MGHRA, YSYEKL. The CDR3 sequence is 17 residues long. The CDR3 protein is CASSFRQGPISNYGYTF. The CDR3 nucleotides are TGCGCCAGCAGCTTCAGACAGGGGCCAATATCAAACTATGGCTACACCTTC.

The CDR3 nucleotides read TGCGCCAGCAGCTTGGGTGGTAGCGGGAGTACATTGGAGACCCAGTACTTC. Its translation is CASSLGGSGSTLETQYF. The chain has TRBV5-1 and TRBJ2-5, with TRBD2 matching over 9 bases. V shed 0 bases, J shed 5 bases, and the junction held 11 bases outside the gene matches. Per germline, CDR1 SGHRS and CDR2 YFSETQ. The CDR3 is 17 amino acids.

Notes on this clone: This same CDR3 is encoded by further DNA sequences in the sample. V is TRBV28 and J is TRBJ2-6; D is unclear. The V end was cut by 6 bases, the J end by 4 bases, with 7 bases between. Germline loops: CDR1 MDHEN, CDR2 SYDVKM. The CDR3 has 13 residues. Written as DNA, the CDR3 is TGTGCCAGCAGAGGTTCCGGGGCCAACGTCCTGACTTTC. Translating it yields CASRGSGANVLTF.

This clone came up once. The V gene is TRBV28, the J gene TRBJ1-1; 11 bases are shared with TRBD1. The J segment lost 5 bases and the V segment lost 6 bases, leaving 11 bases of the junction unmatched. The length of the CDR3 is 16 residues. Germline values: CDR1 MDHEN, CDR2 SYDVKM. The CDR3 DNA follows: TGTGCCAGCAGCCCGGGACAGGGGGGAGTAGGAACTGAAGCTTTCTTT. It specifies CASSPGQGGVGTEAFF.

This clone was counted only a few times. This same CDR3 is encoded by further DNA sequences in the sample. V is TRBV15 and J is TRBJ1-5; D is unresolved. V lost 5 bases and J lost 3, with 5 bases in between. The CDR3 runs 12 residues. The germline V gene has CDR1 LNHNV and CDR2 YYDKDF (reference sequence). Here the CDR3 reads CATSGYNQPQHF. In nucleotides, the CDR3 is TGTGCCACCAGCGGGTACAATCAGCCCCAGCATTTT. Variable domain in full (rest from reference TRBV15 and TRBJ1-5): DAMVIQNPRYQVTQFGKPVTLSCSQTLNHNVMYWYQQKSSQAPKLLFHYYDKDFNNEADTPDNFQSRRPNTSFCFLDIRSPGLGDTAMYLCATSGYNQPQHFGDGTRLSIL.

The chain is built from TRBV28 and TRBJ2-6, with 8 positions matching TRBD1. Germline loops: CDR1 MDHEN, CDR2 SYDVKM. The CDR3 has 17 residues. V shed 6 bases and J 0 bases; nucleotides not matched to a gene: 7. CDR3 loop: CASRESGTGSGANVLTF. As DNA, the CDR3 is TGTGCCAGCAGGGAGTCCGGGACAGGCTCTGGGGCCAACGTCCTGACTTTC. Looking up the rest from reference TRBV28 and TRBJ2-6 gives the full variable domain: DVKVTQSSRYLVKRTGEKVFLECVQDMDHENMFWYRQDPGLGLRLIYFSYDVKMKEKGDIPEGYSVSREKKERFSLILESASTNQTSMYLCASRESGTGSGANVLTFGAGSRLTVL.

The rearrangement links TRBV6-5 to TRBJ1-5, with D hard to call. V lost 8 bases, J lost 0 bases, and 14 bases lay in between. Germline loops: CDR1 MNHEY, CDR2 SVGAGI. CDR3 length: 15 amino acids. The DNA of the CDR3 is TGTGCCAGCTGGGGTGGGGAATATAGCAATCAGCCCCAGCATTTT. Amino acid sequence: CASWGGEYSNQPQHF.

To note about this clone: At the DNA level, this CDR3 is encoded by other sequences in the same sample as well. The chain joins TRBV5-1 to TRBJ2-7; possible D gene TRBD1, 6 bases. This CDR3 has 12 residues. In germline, CDR1 is SGHRS, CDR2 YFSETQ. V gave up 4 bases and J gave up 4 bases, with 9 bases separating them. CDR3 sequence reads: CASSVQGYEQYF. CDR3 DNA: TGCGCCAGCAGCGTCCAGGGGTACGAGCAGTACTTC.

V is TRBV5-4 and J is TRBJ2-1; 8 positions match TRBD2. J gave up 2 bases and V 3 bases, and 7 bases lay outside the gene matches. Germline V gene lookup returns CDR1 SGHNT and CDR2 YYREEE (reference sequence). The CDR3 contains 16 residues. The CDR3 region is CASSSKSGSPYNEQFF. CDR3 DNA sequence: TGTGCCAGCAGCTCAAAAAGCGGGAGTCCCTACAATGAGCAGTTCTTC.

V gene TRBV27 combines with J gene TRBJ1-1, with 10 bases lining up with TRBD1. With V trimmed by 6 bases and J by 2 bases, 3 bases remained unmatched. This CDR3 is built from 14 residues. In germline, CDR1 is MNHEY, CDR2 SMNVEV (reference sequence). The CDR3 here is CASRWDRGNTEAFF. The CDR3, as DNA: TGTGCCAGCAGGTGGGACAGGGGAAACACTGAAGCTTTCTTT.

The rearrangement joins TRBV11-3 to TRBJ2-7, with D tentatively TRBD2 (5 bases). CDR3 length: 14 amino acids. Looked up from germline, CDR1 is SGHNT and CDR2 is YENEEA. The germline V and J ends were trimmed by 5 bases and 0 bases, with 11 bases remaining between them. The CDR3 region is CASSHTSSSYEQYF. CDR3 coding DNA: TGTGCCAGCAGCCACACTAGTTCCTCCTACGAGCAGTACTTC.

About this clone itself: Other nucleotide sequences from this sample produce the same CDR3. The rearrangement joins TRBV5-1 to TRBJ2-5; TRBD2 agrees at 10 bases. V trimming: 4 bases; J trimming: 4 bases; junction bases outside the gene matches: 7. This CDR3 comprises 15 residues. The germline V gene encodes CDR1 SGHRS and CDR2 YFSETQ. The chain's CDR3 is CASSGRLAGAETQYF. CDR3 bases: TGCGCCAGCAGCGGGCGGCTAGCGGGAGCAGAGACCCAGTACTTC.

This clone was detected only a few times. This rearrangement joins TRBV7-3 to TRBJ1-1; weak D call: TRBD1 (6 bases). Germline-derived CDR1 and CDR2 are SGHTA and FQGTGA. The germline V and J ends were trimmed by 6 bases and 7 bases, with 18 bases remaining between them. The length of the CDR3 is 14 residues. CDR3 nucleotides: TGTGCCAGCAGACGTCAGGCGGGGGCCGGTGAAGCTTTCTTT. Its protein product is CASRRQAGAGEAFF.

The V call is TRBV27, the J call TRBJ2-3; no reliable D call. The V and J ends lost 3 bases and 2 bases respectively, with 12 bases between them. Germline V lookup: CDR1 MNHEY, CDR2 SMNVEV (reference sequence). The CDR3 length is 15 residues. The CDR3: CASSFVDRPTDTQYF. CDR3 DNA: TGTGCCAGCAGTTTTGTGGACCGCCCCACAGATACGCAGTATTTT.

J is TRBJ1-2 and V is TRBV6-6; no clear D. The germline gives CDR1 MNHNY, CDR2 SVGAGI (reference sequence). The length of the CDR3 is 14 residues. With 3 bases removed from V and 2 bases from J, the gap between germline ends came to 10 bases. Written as DNA, the CDR3 is TGTGCCAGCAGTTATGCAGCACGGAACTATGGCTACACCTTC. Encoded protein: CASSYAARNYGYTF.

V and J are TRBV7-3 and TRBJ2-7; 11 nucleotides agree with TRBD2. The V gene end was trimmed by 5 bases and the J gene end by 0 bases; junction bases not matched to a gene: 3. The CDR3 loop spans 15 amino acids. Germline V gives CDR1 SGHTA, CDR2 FQGTGA. The DNA of the CDR3 is TGTGCCAGCAGCGTGGGACTAGCGGCCTCCTACGAGCAGTACTTC. Its translation: CASSVGLAASYEQYF.

This chain uses TRBV25-1 with TRBJ2-2; no reliable D call. Germline loops: CDR1 MGHDK, CDR2 SYGVNS. The CDR3 contains 14 residues. The V end lost 3 bases, the J end lost 2 bases, and 7 bases lay between the germline ends. The CDR3 DNA is TGTGCCAGCAGTGACTCGAGAAACACCGGGGAGCTGTTTTTT. It is translated as CASSDSRNTGELFF. Based on the CDR3 plus reference TRBV25-1 and TRBJ2-2, the full variable domain is EADIYQTPRYLVIGTGKKITLECSQTMGHDKMYWYQQDPGMELHLIHYSYGVNSTEKGDLSSESTVSRIRTEHFPLTLESARPSHTSQYLCASSDSRNTGELFFGEGSRLTVL.

The chain employs TRBV7-2 and TRBJ1-3; D unclear. Trimming shortened V by 1 base and J by 0 bases, and 13 bases separated the two germline ends. CDR3 length: 17 residues. Germline CDR1 reads SGHTA; CDR2 reads FQGNSA. The CDR3, as DNA: TGTGCCAGCAGCTTAGTCTGGGGATTAAGCTCTGGAAACACCATATATTTT. Protein sequence: CASSLVWGLSSGNTIYF.

V and J are TRBV6-6 and TRBJ2-7; D call uncertain. Germline CDR1 reads MNHNY; CDR2 reads SVGAGI (reference sequence). The CDR3 covers 11 residues. The V end was cut by 6 bases, the J end by 6 bases, with 9 bases between. The CDR3 sequence is CASSPFGEQYF. As DNA, the CDR3 is TGTGCCAGCAGCCCTTTCGGCGAGCAGTACTTC.